Listed below are T cell receptor beta chains from one sample, sequenced in a study of blood T cell repertoires in COVID-19. The protocol was immunoSEQ multiplex PCR, while the TCRdb copy is restricted to in-frame clones and leaves out a portion. The sample yields 150,000 to 200,000 clones, around 85% seen once. Material for sequencing was peripheral blood. These receptors came from a woman in her 70s with acute or convalescent COVID-19. Each CDR3 is given with its conserved first and last residue. Fields, in order: D gene, clone size, V gene, J gene, CDR3 protein, CDR3 DNA. The D gene is left open where the match is weak. The size field is filled for only some rows; it gives once, few, many or a size class.

>-|-|TRBV7-9|TRBJ1-4
CASSKPGTKGEKLFF
TGTGCCAGCAGCAAACCCGGGACAAAGGGTGAAAAACTGTTTTTT
>TRBD1|-|TRBV2|TRBJ1-5
CASRADRSFQPQHF
TGTGCCAGCAGGGCGGACAGGTCTTTTCAGCCCCAGCATTTT
>TRBD1|-|TRBV5-1|TRBJ2-6
CASSSGTGTFGANVLTF
TGCGCCAGCAGCTCAGGGACAGGGACTTTTGGGGCCAACGTCCTGACTTTC
>-|-|TRBV2|TRBJ1-1
CASSGGWGTEAFF
TGTGCCAGCAGTGGGGGCTGGGGCACTGAAGCTTTCTTT
>TRBD1|few|TRBV4-2|TRBJ1-1
CASSQDPGQGSTEAFF
TGTGCCAGCAGCCAAGATCCTGGACAGGGGAGCACTGAAGCTTTCTTT
>TRBD1|-|TRBV5-1|TRBJ1-1
CASSLARGQGAWGTEAFF
TGCGCCAGCAGCTTGGCCAGGGGACAGGGGGCTTGGGGCACTGAAGCTTTCTTT
>TRBD2|-|TRBV28|TRBJ2-5
CATRSGGSQETQYF
TGTGCCACACGATCCGGGGGGTCCCAAGAGACCCAGTACTTC
>-|-|TRBV28|TRBJ1-5
CASSLGGIVNQPQHF
TGTGCCAGCAGTTTAGGAGGGATAGTCAATCAGCCCCAGCATTTT
>-|-|TRBV7-5|TRBJ2-3
CARSSFGRGSTDTQYF
-
>TRBD1|-|TRBV7-2|TRBJ2-1
CASSLGTGVYEQFF
TGTGCCAGCAGCCTAGGGACAGGGGTGTATGAGCAGTTCTTC
>-|-|TRBV24-1|TRBJ2-1
CATSDFPRVNEQFF
TGTGCCACCAGTGATTTCCCCAGGGTGAATGAGCAGTTCTTC
>-|few|TRBV7-2|TRBJ1-5
CASSLNQGSHQPQHF
TGTGCCAGCAGCTTAAACCAGGGGTCCCATCAGCCCCAGCATTTT
>TRBD1|-|TRBV4-1|TRBJ2-3
CARSRPVGTGASTDTQYF
TGCGCCCGCAGCCGGCCGGTCGGGACAGGGGCCTCCACAGATACGCAGTATTTT
>-|-|TRBV9|TRBJ2-2
CASSVAVVAGRAGELFF
TGTGCCAGCAGCGTAGCTGTGGTGGCAGGGCGAGCCGGGGAGCTGTTTTTT
>TRBD2|-|TRBV7-3|TRBJ2-1
CASSLTRGLAGVEEQFF
TGTGCCAGCAGCTTAACCCGGGGGCTAGCGGGAGTTGAGGAGCAGTTCTTC
>-|few|TRBV12-2|TRBJ2-2
CASRLVYQAGELFF
TGTGCAAGTCGCTTAGTTTATCAGGCGGGGGAGCTGTTTTTT
>TRBD2|-|TRBV7-2|TRBJ2-3
CASSLVSSGSSKQYF
TGTGCCAGCAGCTTAGTCTCTAGCGGGAGCTCTAAGCAGTATTTT
>-|-|TRBV20-1|TRBJ1-1
CSARGGSEAFF
TGCAGCGCAAGGGGGGGGAGTGAAGCTTTCTTT
>TRBD1|-|TRBV24-1|TRBJ2-3
CATSDPGQGGTDTQYF
TGTGCCACCAGTGATCCCGGACAGGGAGGCACAGATACGCAGTATTTT
>TRBD2|-|TRBV7-2|TRBJ2-2
CASSLAVSGGPRRTGELFF
TGTGCCAGCAGCTTAGCGGTTAGCGGGGGGCCCCGTCGGACCGGGGAGCTGTTTTTT
>TRBD1|-|TRBV2|TRBJ1-2
CASSPRQGADYGYTF
TGTGCCAGCAGTCCTAGACAGGGGGCGGACTATGGCTACACCTTC
>TRBD1|-|TRBV7-6|TRBJ2-7
CASSLPGQGPYEQYF
TGTGCCAGCAGCCTGCCGGGACAGGGGCCATACGAGCAGTACTTC
>TRBD2|-|TRBV27|TRBJ2-7
CASSPGGTSFEQYF
TGTGCCAGCAGTCCCGGCGGGACTAGCTTTGAGCAGTACTTC
>TRBD1|once|TRBV7-3|TRBJ2-3
CATGTGLGDTQYF
TGTGCCACAGGGACAGGGCTTGGAGATACGCAGTATTTT
>-|-|TRBV7-8|TRBJ1-2
CASSLGQPYYGYTF
TGTGCCAGCAGCTTAGGACAACCTTACTATGGCTACACCTTC
>-|-|TRBV5-5|TRBJ1-2
CASSLDSGRANYGYTF
TGTGCCAGCAGCTTGGACAGTGGGAGGGCTAACTATGGCTACACCTTC
>TRBD1|-|TRBV24-1|TRBJ1-1
CATSDIDRGLGRVEAFF
TGTGCCACCAGTGATATAGACAGGGGGCTGGGACGGGTCGAAGCTTTCTTT
>-|-|TRBV10-3|TRBJ1-2
CAISDQGGLPYGYTF
TGTGCCATCAGTGATCAGGGAGGTCTTCCCTATGGCTACACCTTC
>-|-|TRBV2|TRBJ1-4
CASSAGRGATNEKLFF
TGTGCCAGCAGTGCCGGGAGAGGGGCAACTAATGAAAAACTGTTTTTT
>-|-|TRBV15|TRBJ1-3
CATSRDAVSSGNTIYF
TGTGCCACCAGCAGAGATGCGGTGAGCTCTGGAAACACCATATATTTT
>-|few|TRBV21-1|TRBJ2-1
CASSKASPRPNEQFF
TGTGCCAGCAGCAAGGCTAGCCCCCGTCCCAATGAGCAGTTCTTC
>TRBD1|-|TRBV6-6|TRBJ1-5
CASRRGTGNQPQHF
TGTGCCAGCAGACGCGGGACAGGGAATCAGCCCCAGCATTTT
>-|-|TRBV6-5|TRBJ2-2
CASFTGRDGTGELFF
TGTGCCAGCTTCACAGGGAGGGATGGCACCGGGGAGCTGTTTTTT
>-|-|TRBV6-2/TRBV6-3|TRBJ1-4
CASSYSNFQGKKLFF
TGTGCCAGCAGTTACTCGAATTTCCAGGGGAAAAAACTGTTTTTT
>TRBD2|-|TRBV5-1|TRBJ2-1
CASSLGTTSGAYNEQFF
TGCGCCAGCAGCTTGGGGACGACTAGCGGGGCCTACAATGAGCAGTTCTTC
>-|-|TRBV27|TRBJ2-7
CASSLGGPRPYEQYF
TGTGCCAGCAGTTTAGGAGGCCCGCGGCCCTACGAGCAGTACTTC
>-|once|TRBV7-9|TRBJ1-1
CASSSSAGGTEAFF
TGTGCCAGCAGCTCTTCTGCGGGGGGCACTGAAGCTTTCTTT
>-|-|TRBV10-2|TRBJ1-5
CASRPDWGQGNQPQHF
TGCGCCAGCAGGCCCGATTGGGGGCAAGGCAATCAGCCCCAGCATTTT
>-|-|TRBV12-3/TRBV12-4|TRBJ2-3
CASSNLATDTQYF
TGTGCCAGCAGCAACCTAGCGACAGATACGCAGTATTTT
>-|-|TRBV7-2|TRBJ1-1
CASSFPGEVNTEAFF
TGTGCCAGCAGTTTCCCGGGGGAGGTGAACACTGAAGCTTTCTTT
>-|-|TRBV9|TRBJ1-1
CASSVVAGTEAFF
TGTGCCAGCAGCGTAGTTGCAGGGACTGAAGCTTTCTTT
>TRBD1|-|TRBV6-2/TRBV6-3|TRBJ2-7
CASSYSAASRKPRDSPSEQYF
TGTGCCAGCAGTTACTCGGCGGCTTCGAGAAAACCCAGGGACAGTCCTTCCGAGCAGTACTTC
>-|-|TRBV27|TRBJ2-2
CASSLYPNTGELFF
TGTGCCAGCAGTTTATATCCTAACACCGGGGAGCTGTTTTTT
>TRBD2|few|TRBV7-2|TRBJ2-1
CASSLALPGLAGLIEQFF
TGTGCCAGCAGCTTAGCGCTTCCTGGACTAGCGGGATTAATAGAGCAGTTCTTC
>-|-|TRBV28|TRBJ1-1
CASRRGGGTEAFF
TGTGCCAGCAGGAGGGGCGGGGGCACTGAAGCTTTCTTT
>TRBD1|-|TRBV9|TRBJ1-2
CASSVNFGQGLGGYTF
TGTGCCAGCAGCGTAAACTTTGGACAGGGATTAGGTGGCTACACCTTC
>TRBD1|-|TRBV7-3|TRBJ2-7
CASSPRDSSYEQYF
TGTGCCAGCAGCCCCAGGGACAGCTCCTACGAGCAGTACTTC
>-|few|TRBV7-9|TRBJ1-3
CASSQARDTIYF
TGTGCCAGCAGCCAGGCGAGGGACACCATATATTTT
>-|-|TRBV5-6|TRBJ2-3
CASSPPIPQNTQYF
TGTGCCAGCAGCCCCCCAATTCCACAGAATACGCAGTATTTT
>-|-|TRBV6-5|TRBJ1-4
CASSRASGNEKLFF
TGTGCCAGCAGTCGAGCTTCAGGGAATGAAAAACTGTTTTTT
>-|-|TRBV19|TRBJ1-5
CASSIVGGEGNQPQHF
TGTGCCAGTAGTATAGTCGGGGGGGAGGGCAATCAGCCCCAGCATTTT
>TRBD1|-|TRBV4-2|TRBJ1-2
CASSQRAGGLARGYTF
TGTGCCAGCAGCCAGAGGGCAGGGGGTCTTGCGAGGGGCTACACCTTC
>TRBD1|-|TRBV5-4|TRBJ1-2
CASSRDRGQDGYTF
TGTGCCAGCAGCCGGGACAGGGGGCAAGATGGCTACACCTTC